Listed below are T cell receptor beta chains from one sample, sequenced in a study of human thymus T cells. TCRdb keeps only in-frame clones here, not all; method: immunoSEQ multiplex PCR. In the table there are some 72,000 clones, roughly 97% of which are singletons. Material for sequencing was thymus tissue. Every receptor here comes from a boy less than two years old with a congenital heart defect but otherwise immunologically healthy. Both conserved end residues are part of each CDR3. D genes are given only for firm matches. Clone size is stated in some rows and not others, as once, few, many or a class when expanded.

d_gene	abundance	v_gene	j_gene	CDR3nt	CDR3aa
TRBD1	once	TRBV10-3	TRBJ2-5	TGTGCCATCAGTGAGGCCACAGGGGGACAAGAGACCCAGTACTTC	CAISEATGGQETQYF
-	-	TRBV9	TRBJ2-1	TGTGCCAGCAGCGATAAGACAGGACATAGGTTCTCCTACAATGAGCAGTTCTTC	CASSDKTGHRFSYNEQFF
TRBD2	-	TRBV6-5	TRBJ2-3	TGTGCCAGCAGTTACTACCAGGAGCGGGACACAGATACGCAGTATTTT	CASSYYQERDTDTQYF
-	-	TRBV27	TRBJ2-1	TGTGCCAGCAGTTTGTCTGCTGCAATCCCCTACAATGAGCAGTTCTTC	CASSLSAAIPYNEQFF
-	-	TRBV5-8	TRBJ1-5	TGTGCCAGCAGCTTATCGCACCTATATAGCAATCAGCCCCAGCATTTT	CASSLSHLYSNQPQHF
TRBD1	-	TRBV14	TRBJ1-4	TGTGCCACCTCGACAGGGGTAGGAGAAAAACTGTTTTTT	CATSTGVGEKLFF
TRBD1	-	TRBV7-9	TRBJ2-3	TGTGCCAGCAGCTTGCCCATTACCTCATCGGGACAGTACACAGATACGCAGTATTTT	CASSLPITSSGQYTDTQYF
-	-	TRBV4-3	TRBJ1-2	TGCGCCAGCAGCCAGGGGGGGGCAGGGGGCTACACCTTC	CASSQGGAGGYTF
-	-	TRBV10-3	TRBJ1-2	TGTGCCATCAGTGAGTCGACGTGCACAGGATATCCTAACTATGGCTACACCTTC	CAISESTCTGYPNYGYTF
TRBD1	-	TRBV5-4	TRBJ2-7	TGTGCCAGCAGCAAGGGACAGGGGGGCTCCTACGAGCAGTACTTC	CASSKGQGGSYEQYF
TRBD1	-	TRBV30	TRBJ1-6	TGTGCCTGGAGCCGCTCGATCCGGGACAGGGACCATAATTCACCCCTCCACTTT	CAWSRSIRDRDHNSPLHF
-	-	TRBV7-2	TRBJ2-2	TGTGCCAGCAGGGATAGACTGGTTGAAAGGCCCGGGGAGCTGTTTTTT	CASRDRLVERPGELFF
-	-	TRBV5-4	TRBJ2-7	TGTGCCAGCAGCCAGGACTATCCCTCGGGCGAGCAGTACTTC	CASSQDYPSGEQYF
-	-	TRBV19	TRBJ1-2	TGTGCCAGTAGCGGACCTCCCGGGACAAGTGGCTACACCTTC	CASSGPPGTSGYTF
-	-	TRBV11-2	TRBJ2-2	TGTGCCAGCAGCTTAGATGGCAACCGGGGCCGGGGCACCGGGGAGCTGTTTTTT	CASSLDGNRGRGTGELFF
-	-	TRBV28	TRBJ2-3	TGTGCCAGCAGTTTAAGAGGGGATTACACAGATACGCAGTATTTT	CASSLRGDYTDTQYF
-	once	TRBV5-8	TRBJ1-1	TGTGCCAGCAGCCCTGTGGCCGAAGCTTTCTTT	CASSPVAEAFF
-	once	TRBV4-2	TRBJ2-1	TGTGCCAGCAGCCAAGAGGGGTCGGGGGTCCGGGAGCAGTTCTTC	CASSQEGSGVREQFF